Shown below are 32 T cell receptor beta chains from a single sample sequenced in a study of cytomegalovirus exposure and HLA in healthy donors. Some clones are missing from TCRdb's copy, which holds only in-frame ones; the method was immunoSEQ multiplex PCR. In the table there are 160,000 or so clones, around nine tenths of which are singletons. Sequencing was done on a sample of PBMCs. These receptors were taken from a man aged 18 to 29 in good health and CMV-seropositive.

The chain recombines TRBV19 with TRBJ1-1; TRBD1 matches at 8 bases. The CDR3 covers 16 residues. V shed 3 bases, J shed 5 bases, and the junction held 11 bases outside the gene matches. Germline lookup yields CDR1 LNHDA and CDR2 SQIVND (reference sequence). The CDR3 nucleotides read TGTGCCAGTAGTATCGATCAGGGGGCGCGAGGTACTGAAGCTTTCTTT. As protein: CASSIDQGARGTEAFF.

The V gene is TRBV5-6, the J gene TRBJ1-1; possible D gene TRBD1, 5 bases. Trimming shortened V by 3 bases and J by 3 bases, and 15 bases separated the two germline ends. The germline gives CDR1 SGHDT, CDR2 YYEEEE. The CDR3 length is 15 residues. CDR3 region: CASSWPAGYDTEAFF. The CDR3 DNA reads TGTGCCAGCAGCTGGCCCGCAGGGTATGACACTGAAGCTTTCTTT.

The V call is TRBV9, the J call TRBJ1-1; 11 bases map to TRBD1. Germline trimming cut 3 bases from V and 11 bases from J; bases unmatched to any gene: 3. Germline CDR1 SGDLS, CDR2 YYNGEE. CDR3 size: 12 residues. The DNA for the CDR3 is TGTGCCAGCAGCGGAGGACAGGGGGCTGCTTTCTTT. Translation: CASSGGQGAAFF.

The chain carries TRBV2 and TRBJ1-4, with D perhaps TRBD1 (5 bases). Trimming pared 6 bases from V and 8 bases from J, leaving 16 bases between. CDR1 SNHLY and CDR2 FYNNEI come from the germline V gene. CDR3 length: 14 residues. This CDR3 reads CASSPRAAGEKLFF. CDR3 nucleotides: TGTGCCAGCAGCCCCAGGGCCGCGGGGGAAAAACTGTTTTTT.

The chain has TRBV30 and TRBJ1-1; D not certain. CDR3 length: 14 residues. Germline loops: CDR1 GTSNPN, CDR2 SVGIG (reference sequence). Trimming left V 1 base short and J 1 base short, with 10 bases between. For the CDR3, the DNA is TGTGCCTGGAGTGGGAACAGCCCGAACACTGAAGCTTTCTTT. Its protein is CAWSGNSPNTEAFF. Combining the CDR3 with reference TRBV30 and TRBJ1-1 gives the whole variable domain SQTIHQWPATLVQPVGSPLSLECTVEGTSNPNLYWYRQAAGRGLQLLFYSVGIGQISSEVPQNLSASRPQDRQFILSSKKLLLSDSGFYLCAWSGNSPNTEAFFGQGTRLTVV.

This chain links TRBV7-9 with TRBJ2-5; D perhaps matches TRBD2 (6 bases). The CDR3 spans 15 residues. Trimming stripped 3 bases from V and 1 base from J, with 12 bases between. Germline loops: CDR1 SEHNR, CDR2 FQNEAQ (reference sequence). CDR3 protein: CASSFRAGFQETQYF. In nucleotides, the CDR3 is TGTGCCAGCAGCTTTCGCGCGGGGTTCCAAGAGACCCAGTACTTC.

V is TRBV4-1 and J is TRBJ2-3; 7 nucleotides line up with TRBD2. This CDR3 is built from 13 residues. V dropped 4 bases and J dropped 5; count of bases not matched to a gene: 3. Per the germline V gene, CDR1 is MGHRA and CDR2 is YSYEKL. The CDR3 DNA reads TGCGCCAGCAGCCGTCGGGGGGTAGATACGCAGTATTTT. Encoded protein: CASSRRGVDTQYF.

The V and J genes are TRBV9 and TRBJ2-7; 9 bases are a match to TRBD1. The V gene end was trimmed by 0 bases and the J gene end by 9 bases; junction bases not matched to a gene: 22. The CDR3 sequence is 19 residues long. The germline gives CDR1 SGDLS, CDR2 YYNGEE. The CDR3 here is CASSVDAVSKPGQGLWQYF. The CDR3 DNA is TGTGCCAGCAGCGTAGATGCCGTGTCAAAGCCGGGACAGGGCCTGTGGCAGTACTTC.

This clone was counted between two and nine times. V usage is TRBV27 and J usage is TRBJ2-3; D is perhaps TRBD1 (5 bases). The germline V gene encodes CDR1 MNHEY and CDR2 SMNVEV (reference sequence). CDR3 length: 13 amino acids. V lost 3 bases, J lost 4 bases, and 8 bases lay in between. The CDR3 protein is CASSFLGADTQYF. The CDR3 DNA reads TGTGCCAGCAGTTTTTTAGGGGCAGATACGCAGTATTTT.

The chain links TRBV7-9 to TRBJ2-7; 11 bases match TRBD2. V was clipped by 4 bases and J by 2 bases; unmatched bases: 4. This CDR3 is built from 15 residues. Germline-derived CDR1 and CDR2 are SEHNR and FQNEAQ (reference sequence). The CDR3 DNA reads as TGTGCCAGCAGCTGGGGACTAGCGGAAACCTACGAGCAGTACTTC. Protein: CASSWGLAETYEQYF.

The rearrangement links TRBV7-8 to TRBJ2-7, with 10 nucleotides matching TRBD2. This CDR3 is 15 amino acids long. Germline assignment: CDR1 SGHVS and CDR2 FQNEAQ. V trimming: 7 bases; J trimming: 4 bases; junction bases outside the gene matches: 10. This CDR3 is CASTPSGGTQYEQYF. The CDR3 DNA reads TGTGCCAGCACACCTAGCGGGGGAACTCAATACGAGCAGTACTTC.

The chain has TRBV7-2 and TRBJ2-1, with 11 nucleotides matching TRBD2. The CDR3 is 15 amino acids. Germline V gene data show CDR1 as SGHTA and CDR2 as FQGNSA. Losses at the gene ends were 4 bases for V and 5 bases for J; bases not matched to a gene: 4. CDR3 residues: CASSYRLAGNNEQFF. In nucleotides, the CDR3 is TGTGCCAGCAGCTACCGACTAGCGGGGAACAATGAGCAGTTCTTC.

This chain links TRBV7-3 with TRBJ1-6, with a possible D match to TRBD1 (5 bases). The length of the CDR3 is 13 residues. V was clipped by 3 bases and J by 8 bases, with 8 bases between them. CDR1 is SGHTA, CDR2 FQGTGA, per germline. The DNA for the CDR3 is TGTGCCAGCAGCTTGGACAATGATTCACCCCTCCACTTT. Protein sequence: CASSLDNDSPLHF.

The chain is built from TRBV6-1 and TRBJ1-2; unclear D gene. Germline CDR1 reads MNHNS; CDR2 reads SASEGT. Trimming pared 5 bases from V and 4 bases from J, leaving 17 bases between. The CDR3 has 15 amino acids. The CDR3 nucleotides read TGTGCCAGCAGTCTCCCCCCGGGAGGACCCTATGGCTACACCTTC. This gives the protein CASSLPPGGPYGYTF.

This chain links TRBV5-1 with TRBJ2-5; 7 bases line up with TRBD1. The CDR3 length is 15 residues. Germline V CDR1 and CDR2: SGHRS, YFSETQ. V trimming: 5 bases; J trimming: 2 bases; junction bases outside the gene matches: 9. The CDR3, as DNA: TGCGCCAGCAGACCTACAGGGGCCGCACAAGAGACCCAGTACTTC. Its translation is CASRPTGAAQETQYF.

The V call is TRBV2, the J call TRBJ1-5; tentatively, D is TRBD1 (6 bases). The V end lost 8 bases, the J end lost 7 bases, and 27 bases lay between the germline ends. This CDR3 region has 17 residues. From germline, CDR1 is SNHLY and CDR2 FYNNEI. The CDR3 region has the DNA TGTGCCAGCTCGAACGAAGGCCCGGGACATCCCCCCCAGCCCCAGCATTTT. Residues: CASSNEGPGHPPQPQHF.

This clone appeared once. The genes are TRBV27 and TRBJ2-7, with 12 nucleotides matching TRBD2. The ends lost 6 bases at V and 1 base at J; junction bases unmatched: 4. The CDR3 is 15 residues long. Germline CDR1 MNHEY, CDR2 SMNVEV (reference sequence). CDR3 residues: CASRTSGRWSYEQYF. In nucleotides, the CDR3 is TGTGCCAGCAGGACTAGCGGGAGATGGTCCTACGAGCAGTACTTC.

This clone was counted between two and nine times. This CDR3 is CASRDGDYNQPQHF. As DNA, the CDR3 is TGTGCCAGCAGGGACGGAGACTACAATCAGCCCCAGCATTTT. V gene TRBV6-6 combines with J gene TRBJ1-5; D remains ambiguous. With 6 bases removed from V and 3 bases from J, the gap between germline ends came to 12 bases. Looked up from germline, CDR1 is MNHNY and CDR2 is SVGAGI (reference sequence). The CDR3 contains 14 residues.

The V call is TRBV5-1, the J call TRBJ2-3; 14 positions agree with TRBD2. CDR1 is SGHRS and CDR2 is YFSETQ in the germline V gene. The CDR3 spans 16 residues. V was clipped by 0 bases and J by 6 bases; unmatched bases: 3. The CDR3 sequence: CASSLETSGGADTQYF. The CDR3 DNA sequence: TGCGCCAGCAGCTTGGAGACTAGCGGGGGGGCTGATACGCAGTATTTT.

The V call is TRBV4-2, the J call TRBJ2-2, with 7 bases that match TRBD1. After removal of 5 bases from V and 1 base from J, the junction contained 4 bases not matched to a gene. Germline V CDR1 and CDR2: LGHNA, YNFKEQ. The CDR3 sequence is 15 residues long. The CDR3 loop reads CASSTRGLNTGELFF. CDR3 in DNA: TGTGCCAGCAGCACGAGGGGGCTGAACACCGGGGAGCTGTTTTTT.

The chain uses TRBV5-1 and TRBJ1-1, with TRBD1 identical over 10 bases. V shed 0 bases and J 3 bases; nucleotides not matched to a gene: 5. Germline CDR1 reads SGHRS; CDR2 reads YFSETQ. The CDR3 is 16 amino acids. DNA for the CDR3: TGCGCCAGCAGCTTGGTGACAGGGGGCGAGCACACTGAAGCTTTCTTT. This translates into CASSLVTGGEHTEAFF.

This clone was counted only a few times. This chain joins TRBV29-1 and TRBJ2-5; a weak D match, TRBD2 (6 bases). This CDR3 is 12 amino acids long. Trimming removed 4 bases at V and 5 bases at J, with 11 bases between. CDR1 is SQVTM, CDR2 ANQGSEA, per germline. CDR3 sequence reads: CSVGRGRETQYF. In DNA, the CDR3 is TGCAGCGTTGGGAGGGGCCGGGAGACCCAGTACTTC.

The chain has TRBV4-2 and TRBJ2-7, with TRBD1 matching over 8 bases. The germline V gene encodes CDR1 LGHNA and CDR2 YNFKEQ. The CDR3 totals 14 residues. The V segment lost 1 base and the J segment 2 bases; nucleotides outside the gene matches: 1. Here the CDR3 DNA reads TGTGCCAGCAGCCAAGGACAGGGGACCTACGAGCAGTACTTC. Protein sequence: CASSQGQGTYEQYF.

This sequence joins TRBV5-8 and TRBJ1-5, with unresolved D. Looked up from germline, CDR1 is SGHTS and CDR2 is YDEGEE. The CDR3 sequence is 16 residues long. The V end lost 4 bases, the J end lost 9 bases, and 23 bases lay between the germline ends. The CDR3, as DNA: TGTGCCAGCAGCCTCACCGGTCGAGGTTTAGCGACGCCCCAGCATTTT. This encodes CASSLTGRGLATPQHF. Combining the CDR3 with reference TRBV5-8 and TRBJ1-5 gives the whole variable domain EAGVTQSPTHLIKTRGQQATLRCSPISGHTSVYWYQQALGLGLQFLLWYDEGEERNRGNFPPRFSGRQFPNYSSELNVNALELEDSALYLCASSLTGRGLATPQHFGDGTRLSIL.

The rearrangement links TRBV2 to TRBJ1-1; D gene uncertain. The CDR3 runs to 13 residues. Germline V gene sequence: CDR1 SNHLY, CDR2 FYNNEI. Trimming took off 1 base at V and 10 bases at J, with 13 bases between the two ends. CDR3 region: CASSEGEGLGAFF. CDR3 DNA sequence: TGTGCCAGCAGTGAAGGAGAGGGTCTGGGAGCTTTCTTT.

This sequence joins TRBV5-1 and TRBJ2-1; D perhaps matches TRBD1 (6 bases). Germline lookup yields CDR1 SGHRS and CDR2 YFSETQ. The CDR3 loop spans 13 amino acids. Deletions cut 7 bases from V and 4 bases from J, with 12 bases between. Here the CDR3 DNA reads TGCGCCAGCCAGGACAGTCCATACAATGAGCAGTTCTTC. Translation: CASQDSPYNEQFF.

V is TRBV11-2 and J is TRBJ2-7; no definite D call. Germline CDR1 and CDR2: SGHAT and FQNNGV. The ends were cut back, 5 bases at V and 6 bases at J, with 14 bases in the middle. The CDR3 spans 13 residues. The CDR3 nucleotides are TGTGCCAGCAGCAGCCCCCTTACCCTCGAGCAGTACTTC. Translation gives CASSSPLTLEQYF.

The chain links TRBV28 to TRBJ2-6, with unresolved D. This CDR3 spans 15 amino acids. The germline CDR1 and CDR2 sequences are MDHEN and SYDVKM. The CDR3 region is CASIAGSSGANVLTF. DNA of the CDR3: TGTGCTTCAATTGCCGGGTCCTCTGGGGCCAACGTCCTGACTTTC.

The chain employs TRBV29-1 and TRBJ2-7, with D tentatively TRBD2 (6 bases). This CDR3 comprises 12 residues. Germline V gene data show CDR1 as SQVTM and CDR2 as ANQGSEA. V was trimmed by 4 bases and J by 11 bases, leaving 18 bases between them. CDR3 loop: CSVALVGDLEYF. The DNA of the CDR3 is TGCAGCGTTGCCCTAGTTGGGGACTTGGAGTACTTC.

The chain is built from TRBV4-1 and TRBJ1-5; D perhaps matches TRBD1 (6 bases). Trimming removed 3 bases at V and 4 bases at J, with 10 bases between. Germline assignment: CDR1 MGHRA and CDR2 YSYEKL. The CDR3 is 14 residues long. In DNA form, the CDR3 reads TGCGCCAGCAGCCAGAGGGGGACGAATCAGCCCCAGCATTTT. It translates to CASSQRGTNQPQHF.

The rearrangement links TRBV9 to TRBJ1-2, with TRBD1 matching over 7 bases. V trimming: 3 bases; J trimming: 5 bases; junction bases outside the gene matches: 7. The CDR3 is made up of 14 amino acids. Germline CDR1 SGDLS, CDR2 YYNGEE. The CDR3 DNA reads TGTGCCAGCAGCGAAACAGGGGTTGATTATGGCTACACCTTC. This translates into CASSETGVDYGYTF.

The V call is TRBV6-6, the J call TRBJ2-1, with D perhaps TRBD2 (5 bases). The germline V and J ends were trimmed by 2 bases and 4 bases, with 9 bases remaining between them. This CDR3 has 14 amino acids. Germline V gene data show CDR1 as MNHNY and CDR2 as SVGAGI (reference sequence). The CDR3 nucleotides are TGTGCCAGCAGTTACCTAGCAGAGTACAATGAGCAGTTCTTC. Translation: CASSYLAEYNEQFF.